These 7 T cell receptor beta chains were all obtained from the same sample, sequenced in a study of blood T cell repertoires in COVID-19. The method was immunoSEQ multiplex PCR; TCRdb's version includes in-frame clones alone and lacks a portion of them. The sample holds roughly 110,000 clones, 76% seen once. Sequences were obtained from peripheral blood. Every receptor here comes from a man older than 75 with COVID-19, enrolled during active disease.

The CDR3 spells CASSQVLGAGTGTNTGELFF. The CDR3 DNA follows: TGCGCCAGCAGTCAAGTTCTAGGGGCCGGGACAGGGACCAACACCGGGGAGCTGTTTTTT. The chain recombines TRBV23-1 with TRBJ2-2, with 9 bases fitting TRBD1. TRBV23-1 is treated as an ORF (open reading frame) with a function not yet certain. CDR3 length: 20 residues. The V segment lost 2 bases and the J segment 2 bases; nucleotides outside the gene matches: 15.

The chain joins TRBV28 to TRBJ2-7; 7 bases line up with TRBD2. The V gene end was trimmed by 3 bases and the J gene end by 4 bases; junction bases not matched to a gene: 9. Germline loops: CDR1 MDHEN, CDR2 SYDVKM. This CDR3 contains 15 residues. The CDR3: CASSFPGEGGYEQYF. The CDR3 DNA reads TGTGCCAGCAGTTTCCCTGGGGAGGGCGGGTACGAGCAGTACTTC.

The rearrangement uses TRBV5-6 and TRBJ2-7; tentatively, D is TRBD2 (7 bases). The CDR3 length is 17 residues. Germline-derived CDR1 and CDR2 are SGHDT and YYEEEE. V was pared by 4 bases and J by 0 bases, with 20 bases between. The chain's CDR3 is CASSEAGAFLSSYEQYF. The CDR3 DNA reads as TGTGCCAGCAGCGAGGCGGGGGCGTTTTTGAGCTCCTACGAGCAGTACTTC.

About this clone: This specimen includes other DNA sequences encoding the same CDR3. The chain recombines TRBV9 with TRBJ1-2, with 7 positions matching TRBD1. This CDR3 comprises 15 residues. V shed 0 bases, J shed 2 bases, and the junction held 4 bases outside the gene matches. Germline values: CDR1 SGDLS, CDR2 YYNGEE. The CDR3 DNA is TGTGCCAGCAGCGTAGAGGGACAGCCAAACTATGGCTACACCTTC. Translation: CASSVEGQPNYGYTF.

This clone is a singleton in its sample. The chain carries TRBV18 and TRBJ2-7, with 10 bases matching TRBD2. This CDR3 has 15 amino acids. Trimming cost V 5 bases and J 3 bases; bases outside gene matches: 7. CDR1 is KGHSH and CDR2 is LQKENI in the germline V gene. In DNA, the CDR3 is TGTGCCAGCTCATTAAGTAGCGGGAGGTACTACGAGCAGTACTTC. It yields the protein CASSLSSGRYYEQYF.

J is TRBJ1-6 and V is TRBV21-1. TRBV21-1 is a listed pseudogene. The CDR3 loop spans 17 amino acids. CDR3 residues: CASSKMRYRSYNSPLHF. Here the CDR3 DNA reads TGTGCCAGCAGCAAAATGAGGTATAGGTCCTATAATTCACCCCTCCACTTT.

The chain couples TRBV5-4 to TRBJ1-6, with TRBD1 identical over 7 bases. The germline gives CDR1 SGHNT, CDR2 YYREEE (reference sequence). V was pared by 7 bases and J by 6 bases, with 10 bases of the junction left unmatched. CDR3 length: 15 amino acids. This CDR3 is CASGNGTDFNSPLHF. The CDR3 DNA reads TGTGCCAGCGGAAACGGGACAGACTTTAATTCACCCCTCCACTTT.